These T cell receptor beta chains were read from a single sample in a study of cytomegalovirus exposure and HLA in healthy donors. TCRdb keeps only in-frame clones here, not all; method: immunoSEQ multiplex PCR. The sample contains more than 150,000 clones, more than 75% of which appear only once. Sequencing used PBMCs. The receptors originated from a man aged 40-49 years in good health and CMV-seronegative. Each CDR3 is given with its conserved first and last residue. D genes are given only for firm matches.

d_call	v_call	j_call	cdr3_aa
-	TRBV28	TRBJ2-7	CASTPSAGLTYEQYF
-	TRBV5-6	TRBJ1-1	CASSLDPLSGNTEAFF
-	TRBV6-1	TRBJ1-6	CASSEQGRGLNSPLHF
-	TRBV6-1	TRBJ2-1	CASRPNSGLNEQFF
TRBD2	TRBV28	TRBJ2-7	CASSRSGRSYEQYF
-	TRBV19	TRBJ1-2	CASSRSPGRPTF
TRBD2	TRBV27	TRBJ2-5	CASSWERGYQETQYF
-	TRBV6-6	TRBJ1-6	CASSYADSPLHF
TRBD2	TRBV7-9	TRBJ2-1	CASSGTSGANEQFF
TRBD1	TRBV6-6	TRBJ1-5	CASSKGQGRQPQHF
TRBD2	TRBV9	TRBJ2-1	CASSVGPAGGNNEQFF
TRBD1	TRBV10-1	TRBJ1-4	CASSERTGVNEKLFF
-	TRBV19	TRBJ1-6	CASSIEQGIGSPLHF
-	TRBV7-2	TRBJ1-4	CASSLFIQNEKLFF